Listed below are T cell receptor beta chains from one sample, sequenced in a study of blood T cell repertoires in COVID-19. Sequencing was performed with immunoSEQ multiplex PCR; in TCRdb, only in-frame clones are kept and a portion is missing. The data show about 100,000 clones, roughly 80% seen once. Sequencing was done on a sample of peripheral blood. The receptors shown here come from a man in his 70s with active or convalescent COVID-19. Both conserved end residues are part of each CDR3. The D gene is left open where the match is weak. Clone size, where shown, is once, few, many, or a class for clones that have expanded.

abundance	v_gene	j_gene	d_gene	len	CDR3nt	CDR3aa
NA	TRBV19	TRBJ2-3	TRBD1	15	TGTGCCAGTAGCACAGGGGGTACAGGAACAGATACGCAGTATTTT	CASSTGGTGTDTQYF
NA	TRBV19	TRBJ1-5	NA	14	TGTGCCGGAAGTGAGGGAAGGGGGAATCAGCCCCAGCATTTT	CAGSEGRGNQPQHF
NA	TRBV11-2	TRBJ2-1	NA	15	TGTGCCAGCAGCTCAAGCCTAGGAACTAACAATGAGCAGTTCTTC	CASSSSLGTNNEQFF
NA	TRBV5-1	TRBJ2-7	TRBD2	14	TGCGCCAGCAGCTCCGGGACTAGCGGCTACGAGCAGTACTTC	CASSSGTSGYEQYF
NA	TRBV7-8	TRBJ2-7	NA	14	TGTGCCAGCACCGAGGGCTGGACCGACTACGAGCAGTACTTC	CASTEGWTDYEQYF
many	TRBV5-1	TRBJ2-5	NA	12	TGCGCCAGCAGCCTGGCGTTCGAGACCCAGTACTTC	CASSLAFETQYF
NA	TRBV16	TRBJ1-4	TRBD1	15	TGTGCCAGCAGCCTACAACAGGGGACTAATGAAAAACTGTTTTTT	CASSLQQGTNEKLFF
NA	TRBV13	TRBJ1-2	TRBD1	16	TGTGCCAGCAGCCATTACCGGGACAGGGAGGACTATGGCTACACCTTC	CASSHYRDREDYGYTF
NA	TRBV9	TRBJ1-5	NA	15	TGTGCCAGCAGCGCCGACGGAGGAGGCAATCAGCCCCAGCATTTT	CASSADGGGNQPQHF
NA	TRBV7-2	TRBJ1-5	NA	15	TGTGCCAGCAGCTTAAGCAGGGATGGCAATCAGCCCCAGCATTTT	CASSLSRDGNQPQHF